This entry concerns a single T cell receptor (beta chain). Its antigen remains unknown. V lost 3 bases, J lost 0 bases, and 12 bases lay in between. The CDR3 has 15 amino acids. Germline-derived CDR1 and CDR2 are GTSNPN and SVGIG (reference sequence). These data come from a study of PD-1 blockade in classical Hodgkin lymphoma. The assay was immunoSEQ multiplex PCR, and TCRdb's table has in-frame clones only and misses some. The profile shows tens of thousands of clones, roughly 84% of them singletons. All patients experienced relapse after autologous stem cell transplantation, and brentuximab vedotin exposure was variable. Magnetic depletion of unwanted cells isolated CD4+ T cells from thawed PBMCs. Progressive disease, partial response or complete response was each patient's best response. Study outcomes and limitations: Complete responders' baseline diversity resembled that of newly diagnosed patients.

Sequenced here: CD4+ T cells from blood, sampled at baseline. This clonotype was obtained from a human donor with classical Hodgkin lymphoma. This chain connects TRBV30 to TRBJ1-3; a possible D gene is TRBD1 (5 bases). CDR3 in amino acids: CAWSGGVFSGNTIYF. The CDR3 coding sequence is TGTGCCTGGAGCGGGGGGGTTTTCTCTGGAAACACCATATATTTT.